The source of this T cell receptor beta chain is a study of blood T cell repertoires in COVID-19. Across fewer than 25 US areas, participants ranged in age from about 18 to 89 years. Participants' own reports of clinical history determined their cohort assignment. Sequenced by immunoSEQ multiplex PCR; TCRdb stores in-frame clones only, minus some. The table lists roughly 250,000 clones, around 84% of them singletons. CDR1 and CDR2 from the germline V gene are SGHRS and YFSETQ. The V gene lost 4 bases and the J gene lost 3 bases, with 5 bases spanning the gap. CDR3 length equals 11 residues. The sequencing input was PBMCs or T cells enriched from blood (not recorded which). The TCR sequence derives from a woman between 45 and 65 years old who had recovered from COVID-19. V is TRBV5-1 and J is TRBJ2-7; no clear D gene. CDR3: CASSHGYEQYF. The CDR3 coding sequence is TGCGCCAGCAGCCACGGCTACGAGCAGTACTTC.